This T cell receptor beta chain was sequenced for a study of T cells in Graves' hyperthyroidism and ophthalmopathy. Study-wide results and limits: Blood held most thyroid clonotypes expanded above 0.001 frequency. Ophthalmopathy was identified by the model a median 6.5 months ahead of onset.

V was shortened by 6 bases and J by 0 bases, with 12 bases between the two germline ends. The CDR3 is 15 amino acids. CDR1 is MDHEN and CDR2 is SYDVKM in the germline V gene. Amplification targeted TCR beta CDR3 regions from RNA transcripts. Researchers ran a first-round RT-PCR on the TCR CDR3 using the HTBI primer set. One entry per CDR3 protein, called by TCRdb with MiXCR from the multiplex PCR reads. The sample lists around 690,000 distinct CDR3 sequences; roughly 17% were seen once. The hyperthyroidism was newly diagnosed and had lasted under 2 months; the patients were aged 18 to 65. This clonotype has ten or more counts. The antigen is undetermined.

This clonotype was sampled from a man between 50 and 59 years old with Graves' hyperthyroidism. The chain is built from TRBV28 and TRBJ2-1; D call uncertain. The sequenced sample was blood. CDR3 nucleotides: TGTGCCAGCAGGACCAGTTTCTACTCCTACAATGAGCAGTTCTTC. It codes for CASRTSFYSYNEQFF.